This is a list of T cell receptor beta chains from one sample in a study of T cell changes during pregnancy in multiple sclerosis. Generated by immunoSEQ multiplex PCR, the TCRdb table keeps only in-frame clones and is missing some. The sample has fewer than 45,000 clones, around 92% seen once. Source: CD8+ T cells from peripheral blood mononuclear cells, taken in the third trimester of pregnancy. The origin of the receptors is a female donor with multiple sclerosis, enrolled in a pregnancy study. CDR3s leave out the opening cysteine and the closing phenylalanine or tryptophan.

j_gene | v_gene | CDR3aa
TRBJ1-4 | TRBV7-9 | ASSLSGQADEKLF
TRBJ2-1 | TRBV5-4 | ASSLNREQF
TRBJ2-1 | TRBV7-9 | ASSLALSSATSYNEQF
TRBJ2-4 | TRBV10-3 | AISDPGLSKNIQY
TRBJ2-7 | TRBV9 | ASSVGSGSYEQY
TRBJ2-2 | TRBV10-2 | ASGAEDTGELF
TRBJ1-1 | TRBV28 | ASSFRSGGQGAIEAF
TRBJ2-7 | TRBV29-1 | SVTRGAFGEQY
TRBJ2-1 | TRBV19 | ASSVGQYNEQF
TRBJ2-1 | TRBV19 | ASSEGGTYNEQF
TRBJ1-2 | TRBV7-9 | ASSLVVDSWHGYT
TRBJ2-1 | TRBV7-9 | ASSLVGGTYNEQF
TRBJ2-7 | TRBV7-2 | ASSTAGGSYEQY
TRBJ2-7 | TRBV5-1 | ASSSGGPYEQY
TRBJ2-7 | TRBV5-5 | ASSLIPSEGLYEQY
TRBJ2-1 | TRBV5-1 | ASSLARGPVNEQF
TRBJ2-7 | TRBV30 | AWSGGTGGCYEQY
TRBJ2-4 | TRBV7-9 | ASSSTAGGVAKNIQY
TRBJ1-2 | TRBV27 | ASRRGTGFGYT
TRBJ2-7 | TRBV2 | ASFGQGDYEQY
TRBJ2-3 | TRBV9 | ASSAFSGLYTDTQY
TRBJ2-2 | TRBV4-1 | ASSVPPRELGGELF
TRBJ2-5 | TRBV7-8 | ASSAGTSVQETQY
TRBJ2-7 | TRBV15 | ATSRRRGSGSSYEQY
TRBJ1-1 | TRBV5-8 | ASSRTDRMNTEAF